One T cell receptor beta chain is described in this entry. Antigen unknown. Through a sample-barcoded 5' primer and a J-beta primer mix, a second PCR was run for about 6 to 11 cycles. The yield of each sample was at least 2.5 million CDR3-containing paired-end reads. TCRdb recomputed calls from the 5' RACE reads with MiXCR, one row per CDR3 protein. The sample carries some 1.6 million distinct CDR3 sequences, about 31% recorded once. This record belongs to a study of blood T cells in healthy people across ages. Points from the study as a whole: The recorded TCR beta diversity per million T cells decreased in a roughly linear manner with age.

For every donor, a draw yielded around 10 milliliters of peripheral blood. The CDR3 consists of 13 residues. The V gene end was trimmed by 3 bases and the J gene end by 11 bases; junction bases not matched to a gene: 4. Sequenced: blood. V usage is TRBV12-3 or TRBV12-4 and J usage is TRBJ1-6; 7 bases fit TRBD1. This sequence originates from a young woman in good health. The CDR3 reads CASSLGQLAPLHF. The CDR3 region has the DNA TGTGCCAGCAGTTTGGGACAGCTTGCACCCCTCCACTTT.